One sample yielded the 10 T cell receptor beta chains listed below, sequenced in a study of shared T cell receptors in the human thymus. The data were produced by immunoSEQ multiplex PCR, yet TCRdb's version contains in-frame clones alone and is incomplete. The data contain over 350,000 clones, 95% of them singletons. Sequenced material: thymocytes. Receptors were obtained from a human donor.

The rearrangement joins TRBV15 to TRBJ2-2; 11 nucleotides align to TRBD2. V lost 4 bases, J lost 1 base, and 17 bases stayed unmatched. CDR1 and CDR2 from the germline V gene are LNHNV and YYDKDF (reference sequence). The CDR3 sequence is 21 residues long. The DNA of the CDR3 is TGTGCCACCAGCACAATAACGCGAGCTAGCGGGAGGAAGAAGAACACCGGGGAGCTGTTTTTT. Amino acids: CATSTITRASGRKKNTGELFF.

This chain connects TRBV14 to TRBJ2-7; 9 positions match TRBD1. CDR3 size: 15 residues. In germline, CDR1 is SGHDN, CDR2 FVKESK. The V segment lost 0 bases and the J segment 2 bases; nucleotides outside the gene matches: 2. The CDR3 region is CASSQDGTGTYEQYF. For the CDR3, the DNA is TGTGCCAGCAGCCAAGACGGGACAGGGACCTACGAGCAGTACTTC.

This clone was counted only a few times. The chain links TRBV10-3 to TRBJ1-5; perhaps TRBD1 as D (6 bases). Trimming left V 1 base short and J 0 bases short, with 19 bases between. CDR3 length: 19 amino acids. CDR1 and CDR2 from the germline V gene are ENHRY and SYGVKD. The DNA for the CDR3 is TGTGCCATCAGTGAGTACGGACCCCCGGGACACTATAGCAATCAGCCCCAGCATTTT. Protein product: CAISEYGPPGHYSNQPQHF.

J is TRBJ2-7 and V is TRBV29-1; TRBD2 agrees at 7 bases. Trimming cost V 4 bases and J 6 bases; bases outside gene matches: 15. The CDR3 is 15 amino acids. Per the germline V gene, CDR1 is SQVTM and CDR2 is ANQGSEA. The CDR3 sequence: CSVVSSGLWASEQYF. CDR3 sequence (DNA): TGCAGCGTTGTCTCTAGCGGTCTTTGGGCTAGCGAGCAGTACTTC.

The chain carries TRBV11-3 and TRBJ1-1, with D possibly TRBD1 on 6 matching bases. This CDR3 contains 13 residues. V lost 2 bases and J lost 4, with 8 bases in between. The germline CDR1 and CDR2 sequences are SGHNT and YENEEA. The CDR3 reads CASSLRDTTEAFF. DNA for the CDR3: TGTGCCAGCAGCTTAAGGGACACCACTGAAGCTTTCTTT.

The V call is TRBV10-3, the J call TRBJ1-2; D may be TRBD1 (5 bases). Trimming left V 5 bases short and J 0 bases short, with 19 bases between. Germline V gives CDR1 ENHRY, CDR2 SYGVKD. The CDR3 consists of 17 residues. Here the CDR3 reads CAISLPTGAPTNYGYTF. Written as DNA, the CDR3 is TGTGCCATCAGTTTACCTACAGGAGCCCCGACTAACTATGGCTACACCTTC.

This CDR3 reads CASSLNSAASGRYDEQFF. The CDR3 coding sequence is TGTGCCAGCAGCTTAAACTCCGCCGCTAGCGGGAGGTATGATGAGCAGTTCTTC. V usage is TRBV7-6 and J usage is TRBJ2-1; TRBD2 aligns across 11 bases. Germline V CDR1 and CDR2: SGHVS, FNYEAQ. Trimming cost V 2 bases and J 8 bases; bases outside gene matches: 14. This CDR3 region has 18 residues.

The V call is TRBV11-3, the J call TRBJ2-2; D tentatively fits TRBD1 or TRBD2 (5 bases each). Germline CDR1 is SGHNT and CDR2 is YENEEA. The CDR3 spans 14 residues. V lost 5 bases and J lost 6, with 13 bases in between. The CDR3 loop is CASSTLGTSGELFF. The CDR3 DNA follows: TGTGCCAGCAGCACACTCGGGACGTCCGGGGAGCTGTTTTTT.

V gene TRBV10-1 combines with J gene TRBJ2-1, with a possible D match to TRBD1 (5 bases). The CDR3 has 15 residues. Per germline, CDR1 WNHNN and CDR2 SYGVQD (reference sequence). V was pared by 2 bases and J by 5 bases, with 13 bases between. This chain's CDR3 is CASSETREKHNEQFF. Written as DNA, the CDR3 is TGCGCCAGCAGTGAGACCAGGGAAAAGCACAATGAGCAGTTCTTC.

This clone was observed once. The J gene is TRBJ2-1, the V gene TRBV27; 8 bases are a match to TRBD2. The V and J ends lost 4 bases and 2 bases, in that order; junction bases with no gene match: 7. The length of the CDR3 is 16 residues. Germline V gene sequence: CDR1 MNHEY, CDR2 SMNVEV (reference sequence). In DNA, the CDR3 is TGTGCCAGCAGTTGGCGGGGGGCGAGGGCCTACAATGAGCAGTTCTTC. Residues: CASSWRGARAYNEQFF.